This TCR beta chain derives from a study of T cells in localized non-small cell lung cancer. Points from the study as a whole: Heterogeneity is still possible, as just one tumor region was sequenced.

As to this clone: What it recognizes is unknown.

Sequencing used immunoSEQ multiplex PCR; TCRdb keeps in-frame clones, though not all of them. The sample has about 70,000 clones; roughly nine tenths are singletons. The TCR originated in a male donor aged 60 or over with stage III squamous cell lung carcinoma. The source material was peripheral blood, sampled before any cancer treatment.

CDR3 sequence: CSAGGGAEGYTF. The CDR3 DNA sequence: TGCAGCGCCGGTGGGGGGGCTGAAGGCTACACCTTC. This sequence joins TRBV29-1 and TRBJ1-2, with a weak D call TRBD1 (6 bases). Trimming took off 7 bases at V and 8 bases at J, with 17 bases between the two ends. Germline V gene sequence: CDR1 SQVTM, CDR2 ANQGSEA. The CDR3 is 12 amino acids.